This T cell receptor beta chain comes out of a study of T cell responses to AZD1222 COVID-19 vaccine. Study background: Some second doses came at about 4 weeks and others at about 12 weeks; these were pooled. Notes on the study in general: There were mostly white British donors and more females than males, and clonal diversity was possibly underestimated.

A word on this clone: The antigen is unknown.

The assay was immunoSEQ multiplex PCR, and TCRdb's table has in-frame clones only and misses some. The table records 130,000 or so clones, 85% to 90% of them present only once. The V end lost 2 bases, the J end lost 0 bases, and 9 bases lay between the germline ends. Germline V gene sequence: CDR1 MNHEY, CDR2 SVGAGI. CDR3 size: 15 residues. The starting material was peripheral blood, obtained on day 0 of AZD1222 vaccination. The TCR sequence derives from an adult in good health. The chain employs TRBV6-5 and TRBJ2-3; D is unresolved. The DNA for the CDR3 is TGTGCCAGCAGTTACACAAGATCCAGCACAGATACGCAGTATTTT. Protein sequence: CASSYTRSSTDTQYF.